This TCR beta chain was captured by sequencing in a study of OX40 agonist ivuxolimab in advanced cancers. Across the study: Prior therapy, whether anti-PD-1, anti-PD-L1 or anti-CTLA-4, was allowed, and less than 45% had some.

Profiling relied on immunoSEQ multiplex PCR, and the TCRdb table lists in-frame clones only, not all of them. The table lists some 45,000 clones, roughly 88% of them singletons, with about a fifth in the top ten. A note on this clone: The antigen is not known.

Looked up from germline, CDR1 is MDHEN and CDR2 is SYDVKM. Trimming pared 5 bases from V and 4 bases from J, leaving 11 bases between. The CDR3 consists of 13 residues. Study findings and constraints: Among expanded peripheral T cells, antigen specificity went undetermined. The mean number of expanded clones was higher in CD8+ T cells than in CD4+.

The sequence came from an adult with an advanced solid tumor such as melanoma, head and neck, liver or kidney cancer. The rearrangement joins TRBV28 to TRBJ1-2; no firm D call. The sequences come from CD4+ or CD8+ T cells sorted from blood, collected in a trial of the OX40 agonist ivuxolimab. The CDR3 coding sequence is TGTGCCAGCAGTATCGGGCGCACCTATGGCTACACCTTC. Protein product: CASSIGRTYGYTF.